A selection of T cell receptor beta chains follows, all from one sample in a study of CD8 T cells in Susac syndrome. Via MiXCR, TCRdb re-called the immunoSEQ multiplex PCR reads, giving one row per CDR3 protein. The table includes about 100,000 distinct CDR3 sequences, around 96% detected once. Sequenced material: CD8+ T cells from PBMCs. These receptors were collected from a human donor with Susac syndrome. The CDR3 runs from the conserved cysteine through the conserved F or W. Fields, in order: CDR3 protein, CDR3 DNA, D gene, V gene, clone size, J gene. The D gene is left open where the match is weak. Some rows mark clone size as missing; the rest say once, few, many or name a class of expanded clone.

CDR3 protein: CASTSSGVGQPQHF; CDR3 DNA: TGTGCCAGCACCTCCTCTGGGGTCGGTCAGCCCCAGCATTTT; D gene: -; V gene: TRBV7-9; clone size: -; J gene: TRBJ1-5
CDR3 protein: CSTSRGYEQYF; CDR3 DNA: TGCAGCACCTCCAGGGGTTACGAGCAGTACTTC; D gene: -; V gene: TRBV29-1; clone size: -; J gene: TRBJ2-7
CDR3 protein: CASSRGVEQYF; CDR3 DNA: TGTGCCAGCAGCCGCGGGGTCGAGCAGTACTTC; D gene: -; V gene: TRBV9; clone size: -; J gene: TRBJ2-7
CDR3 protein: CASSLRGRAYEQYF; CDR3 DNA: TGTGCCAGCAGCTTGAGAGGCAGGGCCTACGAGCAGTACTTC; D gene: -; V gene: TRBV13; clone size: -; J gene: TRBJ2-7
CDR3 protein: CASRPGPTHQPQHF; CDR3 DNA: TGTGCCAGCAGGCCGGGACCGACTCATCAGCCCCAGCATTTT; D gene: -; V gene: TRBV27; clone size: -; J gene: TRBJ1-5
CDR3 protein: CASSPISQGSYGYTF; CDR3 DNA: TGCGCCAGCAGCCCGATTTCCCAGGGATCCTATGGCTACACCTTC; D gene: -; V gene: TRBV4-1; clone size: once; J gene: TRBJ1-2
CDR3 protein: CSVQDEIRLQHF; CDR3 DNA: TGCAGCGTCCAAGACGAGATAAGGCTCCAGCATTTT; D gene: -; V gene: TRBV29-1; clone size: -; J gene: TRBJ1-5
CDR3 protein: CASSLEGTYNSPLHF; CDR3 DNA: TGTGCCAGCAGCTTAGAAGGGACGTATAATTCACCCCTCCACTTT; D gene: -; V gene: TRBV7-9; clone size: -; J gene: TRBJ1-6
CDR3 protein: CASSLEGGAVSGANVLTF; CDR3 DNA: TGCGCCAGCAGCTTGGAGGGGGGGGCAGTTTCTGGGGCCAACGTCCTGACTTTC; D gene: -; V gene: TRBV5-1; clone size: -; J gene: TRBJ2-6
CDR3 protein: CASSLGTSGTTDTQYF; CDR3 DNA: TGCGCCAGCAGCCTCGGGACTAGCGGGACTACAGATACGCAGTATTTT; D gene: TRBD2; V gene: TRBV5-1; clone size: -; J gene: TRBJ2-3
CDR3 protein: CASSQAYTGGKYEQYF; CDR3 DNA: TGTGCCAGCAGCCAAGCCTATACAGGGGGCAAATACGAGCAGTACTTC; D gene: TRBD1; V gene: TRBV3-1; clone size: -; J gene: TRBJ2-7
CDR3 protein: CASSLDSSEQYF; CDR3 DNA: TGTGCCAGCAGCTTAGATTCGAGCGAGCAGTACTTC; D gene: -; V gene: TRBV11-2; clone size: -; J gene: TRBJ2-7
CDR3 protein: CASSQDLVSMNTEAFF; CDR3 DNA: TGTGCCAGCAGCCAAGATCTCGTCTCAATGAACACTGAAGCTTTCTTT; D gene: -; V gene: TRBV14; clone size: -; J gene: TRBJ1-1
CDR3 protein: CASSPITEYGYTF; CDR3 DNA: TGTGCCAGCAGCCCGATTACCGAGTATGGCTACACCTTC; D gene: -; V gene: TRBV7-9; clone size: -; J gene: TRBJ1-2
CDR3 protein: CSAGGNEQFF; CDR3 DNA: TGCAGCGCCGGGGGTAATGAGCAGTTCTTC; D gene: -; V gene: TRBV29-1; clone size: few; J gene: TRBJ2-1